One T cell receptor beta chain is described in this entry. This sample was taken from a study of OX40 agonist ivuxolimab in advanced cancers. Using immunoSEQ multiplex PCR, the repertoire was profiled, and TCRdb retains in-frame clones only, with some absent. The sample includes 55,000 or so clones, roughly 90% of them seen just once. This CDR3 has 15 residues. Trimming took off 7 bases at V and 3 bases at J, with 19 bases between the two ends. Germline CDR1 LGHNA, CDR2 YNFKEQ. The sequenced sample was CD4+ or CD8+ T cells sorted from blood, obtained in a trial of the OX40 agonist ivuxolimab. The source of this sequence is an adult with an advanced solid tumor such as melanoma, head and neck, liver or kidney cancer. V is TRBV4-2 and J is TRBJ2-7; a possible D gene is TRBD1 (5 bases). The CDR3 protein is CASTDLGASIYEQYF. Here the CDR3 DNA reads TGTGCCAGCACCGATCTAGGGGCCTCTATCTACGAGCAGTACTTC.